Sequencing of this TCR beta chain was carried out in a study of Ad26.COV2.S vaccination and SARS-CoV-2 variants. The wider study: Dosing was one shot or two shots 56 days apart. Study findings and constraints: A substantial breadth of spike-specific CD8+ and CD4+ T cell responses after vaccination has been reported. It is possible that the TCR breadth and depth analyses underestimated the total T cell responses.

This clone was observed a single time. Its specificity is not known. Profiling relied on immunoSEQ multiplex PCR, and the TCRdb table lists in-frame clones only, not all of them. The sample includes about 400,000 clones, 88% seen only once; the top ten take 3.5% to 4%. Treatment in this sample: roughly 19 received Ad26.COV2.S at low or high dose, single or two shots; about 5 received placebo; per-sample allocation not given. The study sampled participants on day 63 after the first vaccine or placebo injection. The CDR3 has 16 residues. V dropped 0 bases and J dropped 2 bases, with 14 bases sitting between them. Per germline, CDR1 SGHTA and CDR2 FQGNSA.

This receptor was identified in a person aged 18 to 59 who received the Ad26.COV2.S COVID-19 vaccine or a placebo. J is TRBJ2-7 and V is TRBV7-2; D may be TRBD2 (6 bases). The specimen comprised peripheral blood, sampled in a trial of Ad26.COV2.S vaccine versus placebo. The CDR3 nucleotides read TGTGCCAGCAGCTTAGCGGGCGGGGCGAATCCCTACGAGCAGTACTTC. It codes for CASSLAGGANPYEQYF.